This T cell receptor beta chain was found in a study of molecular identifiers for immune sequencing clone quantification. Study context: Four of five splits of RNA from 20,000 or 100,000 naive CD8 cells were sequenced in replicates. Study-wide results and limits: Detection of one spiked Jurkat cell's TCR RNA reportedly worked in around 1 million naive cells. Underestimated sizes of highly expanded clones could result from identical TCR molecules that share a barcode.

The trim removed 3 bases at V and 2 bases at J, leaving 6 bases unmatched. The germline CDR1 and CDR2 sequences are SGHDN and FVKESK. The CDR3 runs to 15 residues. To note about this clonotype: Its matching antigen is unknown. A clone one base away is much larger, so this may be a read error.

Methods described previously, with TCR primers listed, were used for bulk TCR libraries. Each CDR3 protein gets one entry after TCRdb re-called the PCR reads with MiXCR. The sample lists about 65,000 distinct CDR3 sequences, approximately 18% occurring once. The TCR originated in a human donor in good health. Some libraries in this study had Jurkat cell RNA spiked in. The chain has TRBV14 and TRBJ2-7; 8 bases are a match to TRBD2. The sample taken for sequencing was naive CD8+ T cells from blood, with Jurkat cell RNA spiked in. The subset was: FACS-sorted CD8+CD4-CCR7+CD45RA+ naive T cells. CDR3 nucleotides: TGTGCCAGCAGCCAGTTTGAACTAGCGGCCTACGAGCAGTACTTC. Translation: CASSQFELAAYEQYF.